This TCR beta chain was identified during a study of technical replicates of blood from a handful of donors. CDR3 size: 14 residues. The germline V gene has CDR1 SQVTM and CDR2 ANQGSEA. V gave up 2 bases and J gave up 4 bases; unmatched junction bases: 4. Only in-frame clones appear in the TCRdb table, and some are missing; sequencing was by immunoSEQ multiplex PCR. The table records tens of thousands of clones, over 90% of them present only once. This TCR was recovered from a human donor in good health. The chain employs TRBV29-1 and TRBJ2-3; 9 nucleotides line up with TRBD2. Sequenced sample: T cells isolated from PBMCs. The CDR3 here is CSVESGGRADTQYF. In DNA, the CDR3 is TGCAGCGTTGAAAGCGGCGGGAGGGCAGATACGCAGTATTTT.